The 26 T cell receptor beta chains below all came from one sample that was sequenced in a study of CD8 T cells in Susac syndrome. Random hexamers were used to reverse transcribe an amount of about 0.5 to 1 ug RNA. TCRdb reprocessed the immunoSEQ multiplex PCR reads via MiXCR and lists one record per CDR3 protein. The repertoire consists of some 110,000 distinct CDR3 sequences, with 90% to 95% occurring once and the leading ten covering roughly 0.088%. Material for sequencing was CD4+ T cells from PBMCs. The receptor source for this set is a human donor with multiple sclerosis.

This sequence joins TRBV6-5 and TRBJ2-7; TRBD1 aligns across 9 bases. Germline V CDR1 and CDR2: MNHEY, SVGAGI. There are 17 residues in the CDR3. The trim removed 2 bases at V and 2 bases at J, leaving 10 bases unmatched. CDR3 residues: CASSYPSTRDRAYEQYF. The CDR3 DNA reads TGTGCCAGCAGTTACCCGTCTACCCGGGACAGGGCCTACGAGCAGTACTTC.

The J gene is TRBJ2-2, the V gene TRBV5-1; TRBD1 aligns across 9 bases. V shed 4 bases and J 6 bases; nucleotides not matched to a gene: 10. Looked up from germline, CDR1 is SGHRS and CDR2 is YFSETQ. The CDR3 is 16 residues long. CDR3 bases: TGCGCCAGCAGCCCCCTGGGACAGGGATCGCCCGGGGAGCTGTTTTTT. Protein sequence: CASSPLGQGSPGELFF.

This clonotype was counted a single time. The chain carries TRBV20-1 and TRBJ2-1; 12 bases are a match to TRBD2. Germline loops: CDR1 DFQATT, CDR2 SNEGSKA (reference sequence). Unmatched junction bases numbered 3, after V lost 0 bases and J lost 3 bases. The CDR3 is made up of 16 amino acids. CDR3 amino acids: CSARDGLAGLYNEQFF. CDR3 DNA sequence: TGCAGTGCTAGAGACGGACTAGCGGGACTCTACAATGAGCAGTTCTTC.

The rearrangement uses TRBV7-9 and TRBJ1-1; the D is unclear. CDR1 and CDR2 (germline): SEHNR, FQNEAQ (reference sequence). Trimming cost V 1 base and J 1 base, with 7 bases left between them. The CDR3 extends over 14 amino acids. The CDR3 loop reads CASSLVAENTEAFF. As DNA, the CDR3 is TGTGCCAGCAGCTTAGTCGCGGAGAACACTGAAGCTTTCTTT. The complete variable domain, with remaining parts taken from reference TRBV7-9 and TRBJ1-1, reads DTGVSQNPRHKITKRGQNVTFRCDPISEHNRLYWYRQTLGQGPEFLTYFQNEAQLEKSRLLSDRFSAERPKGSFSTLEIQRTEQGDSAMYLCASSLVAENTEAFFGQGTRLTVV.

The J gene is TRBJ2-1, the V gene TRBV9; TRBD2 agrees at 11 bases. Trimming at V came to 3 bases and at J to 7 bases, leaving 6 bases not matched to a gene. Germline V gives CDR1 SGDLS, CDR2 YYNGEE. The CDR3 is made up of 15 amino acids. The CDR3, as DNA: TGTGCCAGCAGCGCTAGCGGGGGGTTTATAAATGAGCAGTTCTTC. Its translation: CASSASGGFINEQFF.

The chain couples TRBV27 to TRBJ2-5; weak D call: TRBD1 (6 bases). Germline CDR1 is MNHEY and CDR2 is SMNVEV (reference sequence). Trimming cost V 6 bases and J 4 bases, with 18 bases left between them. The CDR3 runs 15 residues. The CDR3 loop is CASRELQQGRETQYF. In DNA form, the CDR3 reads TGTGCCAGCAGAGAACTCCAACAGGGCCGAGAGACCCAGTACTTC.

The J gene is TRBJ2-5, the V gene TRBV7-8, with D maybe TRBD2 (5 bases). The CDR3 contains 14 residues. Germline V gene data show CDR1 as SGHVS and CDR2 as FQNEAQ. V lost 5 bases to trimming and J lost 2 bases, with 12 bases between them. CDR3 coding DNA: TGTGCCAGCAGCCTCCCCTTAGCGCAAGAGACCCAGTACTTC. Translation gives CASSLPLAQETQYF.

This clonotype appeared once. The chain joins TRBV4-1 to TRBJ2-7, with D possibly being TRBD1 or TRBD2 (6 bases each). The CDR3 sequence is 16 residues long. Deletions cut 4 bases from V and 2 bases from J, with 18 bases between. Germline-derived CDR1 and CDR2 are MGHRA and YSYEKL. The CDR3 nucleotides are TGCGCCAGCAGCCCCCAGTGGGGGGCGAGGGCCTACGAGCAGTACTTC. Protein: CASSPQWGARAYEQYF.

The CDR3 DNA sequence: TGCAGCGCCACCCCCCAGACTCAATCTCTAGGAAAGACCCAGTACTTC. Protein product: CSATPQTQSLGKTQYF. The gene calls are TRBV29-1 and TRBJ2-5, with D hard to call. CDR3 length: 16 amino acids. V was pared by 7 bases and J by 6 bases, with 27 bases between. Germline lookup yields CDR1 SQVTM and CDR2 ANQGSEA.

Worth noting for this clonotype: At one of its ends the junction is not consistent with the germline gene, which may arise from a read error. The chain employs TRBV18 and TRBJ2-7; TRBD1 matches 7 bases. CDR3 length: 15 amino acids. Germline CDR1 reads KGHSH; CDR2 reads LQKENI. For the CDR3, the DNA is TGTGCCAGCTCTCCACAGGGGCCGCCGCCCTACGAGCAGTACTTC. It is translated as CASSPQGPPPYEQYF.

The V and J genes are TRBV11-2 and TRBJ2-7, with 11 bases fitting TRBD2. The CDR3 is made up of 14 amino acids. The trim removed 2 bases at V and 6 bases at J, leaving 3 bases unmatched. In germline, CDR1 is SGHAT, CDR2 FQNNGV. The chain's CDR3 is CASSLPLAGGEQYF. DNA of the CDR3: TGTGCCAGCAGCTTACCCCTAGCGGGGGGCGAGCAGTACTTC.

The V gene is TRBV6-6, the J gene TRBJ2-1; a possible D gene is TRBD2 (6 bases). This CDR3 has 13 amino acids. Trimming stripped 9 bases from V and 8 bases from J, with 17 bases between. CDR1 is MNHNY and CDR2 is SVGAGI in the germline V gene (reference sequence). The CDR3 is CASKEGGIDEQFF. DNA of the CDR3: TGTGCCAGTAAGGAAGGAGGGATCGATGAGCAGTTCTTC.

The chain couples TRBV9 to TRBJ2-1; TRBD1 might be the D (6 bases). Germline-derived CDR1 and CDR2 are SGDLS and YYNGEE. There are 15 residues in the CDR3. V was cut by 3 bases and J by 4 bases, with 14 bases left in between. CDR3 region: CASSAAGALYNEQFF. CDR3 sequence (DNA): TGTGCCAGCAGCGCGGCAGGGGCACTTTACAATGAGCAGTTCTTC.

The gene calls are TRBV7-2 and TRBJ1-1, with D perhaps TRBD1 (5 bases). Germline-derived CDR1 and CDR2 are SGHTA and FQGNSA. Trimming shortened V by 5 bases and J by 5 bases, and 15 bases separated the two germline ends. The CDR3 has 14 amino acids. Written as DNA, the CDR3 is TGTGCCAGCAGCGAACGGGGCAGAACTACTGAAGCTTTCTTT. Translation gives CASSERGRTTEAFF. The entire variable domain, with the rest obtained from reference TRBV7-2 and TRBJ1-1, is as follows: GAGVSQSPSNKVTEKGKDVELRCDPISGHTALYWYRQSLGQGLEFLIYFQGNSAPDKSGLPSDRFSAERTGGSVSTLTIQRTQQEDSAVYLCASSERGRTTEAFFGQGTRLTVV.

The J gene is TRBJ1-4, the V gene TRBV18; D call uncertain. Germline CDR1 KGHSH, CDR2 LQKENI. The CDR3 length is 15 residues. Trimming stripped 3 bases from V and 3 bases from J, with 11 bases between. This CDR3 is CASSPRAAANEKLFF. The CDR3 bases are TGTGCCAGCTCACCGCGGGCAGCGGCTAATGAAAAACTGTTTTTT.

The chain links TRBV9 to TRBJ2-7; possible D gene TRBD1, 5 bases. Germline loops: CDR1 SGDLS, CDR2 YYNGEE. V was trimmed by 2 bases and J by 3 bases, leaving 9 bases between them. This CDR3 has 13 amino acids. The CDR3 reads CASSVQGNYEQYF. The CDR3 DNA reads TGTGCCAGCAGCGTCCAGGGCAACTACGAGCAGTACTTC.

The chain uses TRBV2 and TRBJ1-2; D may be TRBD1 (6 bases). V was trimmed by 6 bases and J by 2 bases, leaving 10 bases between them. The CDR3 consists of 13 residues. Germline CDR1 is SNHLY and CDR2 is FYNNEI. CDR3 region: CASRFQGNYGYTF. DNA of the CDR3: TGTGCCAGCAGGTTTCAGGGGAACTATGGCTACACCTTC.

In DNA form, the CDR3 reads TGCGCCAGCAGTCAACCCGGCGGAGGCTTCTACAATGAGCAGTTCTTC. It codes for CASSQPGGGFYNEQFF. The chain couples TRBV23-1 to TRBJ2-1; D is possibly TRBD2 (5 bases). TRBV23-1 is identified as an open reading frame with a role that is uncertain. This CDR3 is built from 16 residues. Trimming stripped 2 bases from V and 3 bases from J, with 14 bases between.

DNA of the CDR3: TGTGCCAGCAGTTCCAGGTCCTTCCCCAATTCACCCCTCCACTTT. Its translation: CASSSRSFPNSPLHF. The chain has TRBV27 and TRBJ1-6; D remains unclear. This CDR3 is 15 amino acids long. V lost 4 bases, J lost 7 bases, and 14 bases lay in between. The germline V gene has CDR1 MNHEY and CDR2 SMNVEV (reference sequence).

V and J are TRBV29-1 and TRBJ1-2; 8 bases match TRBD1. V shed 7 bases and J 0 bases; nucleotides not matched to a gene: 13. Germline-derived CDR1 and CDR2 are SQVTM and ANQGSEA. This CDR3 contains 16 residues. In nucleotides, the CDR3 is TGCAGCGCACATTTTCAGGACAGGGACTCTAACTATGGCTACACCTTC. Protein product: CSAHFQDRDSNYGYTF.

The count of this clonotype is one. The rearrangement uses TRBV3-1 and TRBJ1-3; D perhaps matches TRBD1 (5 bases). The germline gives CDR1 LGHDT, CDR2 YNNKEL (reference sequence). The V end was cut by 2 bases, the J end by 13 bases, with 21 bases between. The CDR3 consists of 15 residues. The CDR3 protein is CASSQLGLSGRRIYF. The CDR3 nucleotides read TGTGCCAGCAGCCAACTGGGACTCTCTGGAAGAAGGATATATTTT. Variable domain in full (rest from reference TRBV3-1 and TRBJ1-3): DTAVSQTPKYLVTQMGNDKSIKCEQNLGHDTMYWYKQDSKKFLKIMFSYNNKELIINETVPNRFSPKSPDKAHLNLHINSLELGDSAVYFCASSQLGLSGRRIYFGEGSWLTVV.

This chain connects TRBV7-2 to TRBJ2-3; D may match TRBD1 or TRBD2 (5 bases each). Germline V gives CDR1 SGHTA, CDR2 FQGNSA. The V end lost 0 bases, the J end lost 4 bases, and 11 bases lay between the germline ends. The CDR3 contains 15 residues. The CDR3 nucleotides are TGTGCCAGCAGCTTAGCTATTCAGGGAGCAGATACGCAGTATTTT. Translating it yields CASSLAIQGADTQYF. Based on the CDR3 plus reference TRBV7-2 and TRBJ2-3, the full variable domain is GAGVSQSPSNKVTEKGKDVELRCDPISGHTALYWYRQSLGQGLEFLIYFQGNSAPDKSGLPSDRFSAERTGGSVSTLTIQRTQQEDSAVYLCASSLAIQGADTQYFGPGTRLTVL.

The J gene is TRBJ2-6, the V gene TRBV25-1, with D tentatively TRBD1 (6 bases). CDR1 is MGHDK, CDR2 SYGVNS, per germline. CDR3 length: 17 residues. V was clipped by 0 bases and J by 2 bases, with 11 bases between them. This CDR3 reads CASSEYGGQTGANVLTF. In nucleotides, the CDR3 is TGTGCCAGCAGTGAATATGGGGGACAAACTGGGGCCAACGTCCTGACTTTC.

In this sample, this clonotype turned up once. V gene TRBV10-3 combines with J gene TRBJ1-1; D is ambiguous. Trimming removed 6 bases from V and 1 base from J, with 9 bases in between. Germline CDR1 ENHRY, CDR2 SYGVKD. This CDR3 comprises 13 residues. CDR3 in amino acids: CAISRQGNTEAFF. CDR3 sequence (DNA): TGTGCCATCAGCAGACAAGGGAACACTGAAGCTTTCTTT.

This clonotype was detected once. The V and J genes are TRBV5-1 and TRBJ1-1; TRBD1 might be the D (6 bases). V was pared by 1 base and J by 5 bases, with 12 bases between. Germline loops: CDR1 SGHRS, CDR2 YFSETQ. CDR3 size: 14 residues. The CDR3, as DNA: TGCGCCAGCAGCTTGACAGGGAAGAGGACTGAAGCTTTCTTT. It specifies CASSLTGKRTEAFF.

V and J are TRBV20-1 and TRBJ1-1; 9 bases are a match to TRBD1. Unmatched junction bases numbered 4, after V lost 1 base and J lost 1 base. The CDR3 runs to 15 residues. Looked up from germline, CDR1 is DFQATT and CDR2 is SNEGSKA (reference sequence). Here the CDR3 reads CSARGPGQGNTEAFF. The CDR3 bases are TGCAGTGCTAGAGGTCCGGGACAGGGGAACACTGAAGCTTTCTTT.